This T cell receptor (beta chain) was identified in a study of cytomegalovirus exposure and HLA in healthy donors. The CDR3 runs 16 residues. V was cut by 5 bases and J by 0 bases, with 17 bases left in between. CDR1 SEHNR and CDR2 FQNEAQ come from the germline V gene (reference sequence). Study results and caveats: The study listed 164 cytomegalovirus-associated TCR beta chains.

Remarks on this clone: Antigen: not known.

Amplification used 60 Vbeta primers and 13 Jbeta primers. TCRdb's table, derived via immunoSEQ multiplex PCR, lists solely in-frame clones and lacks some. The sample table includes about 46,000 clones. Input material: PBMCs. The rearrangement uses TRBV7-9 and TRBJ2-7; D might be TRBD1 (6 bases). This TCR was sampled from a woman aged 40 to 50 in good health and CMV-seronegative. The CDR3 is CASSNALGQNSYEQYF. The CDR3 coding sequence is TGTGCCAGCAGCAACGCCCTAGGACAGAACTCCTACGAGCAGTACTTC.